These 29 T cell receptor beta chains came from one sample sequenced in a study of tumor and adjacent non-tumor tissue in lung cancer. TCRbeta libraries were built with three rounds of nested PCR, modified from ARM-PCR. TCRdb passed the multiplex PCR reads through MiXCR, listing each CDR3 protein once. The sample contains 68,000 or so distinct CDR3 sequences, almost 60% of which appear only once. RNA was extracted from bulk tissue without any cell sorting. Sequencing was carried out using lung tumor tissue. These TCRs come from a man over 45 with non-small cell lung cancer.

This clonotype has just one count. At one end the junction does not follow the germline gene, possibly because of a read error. The CDR3 reads CACSLAHSSYNERFF. In DNA form, the CDR3 reads TGTGCCTGCAGCTTAGCCCATAGCTCCTACAATGAGCGGTTCTTC. The chain couples TRBV7-8 to TRBJ2-1; D not certain. This CDR3 has 15 amino acids. Germline CDR1 is SGHVS and CDR2 is FQNEAQ.

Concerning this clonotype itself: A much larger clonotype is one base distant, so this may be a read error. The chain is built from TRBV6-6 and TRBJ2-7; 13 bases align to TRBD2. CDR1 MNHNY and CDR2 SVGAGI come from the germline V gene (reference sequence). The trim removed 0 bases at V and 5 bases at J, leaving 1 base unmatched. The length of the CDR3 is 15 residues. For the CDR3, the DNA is TGTGCCAGCAGTTACTCGACTAGCGGGGGGAACGAGCAGTACTTC. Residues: CASSYSTSGGNEQYF.

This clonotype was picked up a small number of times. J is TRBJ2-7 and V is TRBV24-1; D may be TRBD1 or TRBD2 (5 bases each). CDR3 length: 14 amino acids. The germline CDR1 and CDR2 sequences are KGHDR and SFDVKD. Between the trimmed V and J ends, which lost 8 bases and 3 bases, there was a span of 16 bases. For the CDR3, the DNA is TGTGCCACCACTCCTCGGGGACCACTCTACGAGCAGTACTTC. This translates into CATTPRGPLYEQYF.

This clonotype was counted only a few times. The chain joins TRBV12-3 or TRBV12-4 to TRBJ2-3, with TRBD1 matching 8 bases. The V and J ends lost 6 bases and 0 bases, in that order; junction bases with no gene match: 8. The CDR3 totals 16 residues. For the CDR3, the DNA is TGTGCCAGCAGCCCTAACAGGGGGTTTAGCACAGATACGCAGTATTTT. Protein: CASSPNRGFSTDTQYF.

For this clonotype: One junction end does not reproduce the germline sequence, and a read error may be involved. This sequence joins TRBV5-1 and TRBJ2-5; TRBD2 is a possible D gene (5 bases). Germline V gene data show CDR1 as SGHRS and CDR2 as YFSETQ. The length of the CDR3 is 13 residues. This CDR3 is CASSRDGKETLYF. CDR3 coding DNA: TGCGCCAGCAGCCGGGATGGGAAAGAGACCCTGTATTTC. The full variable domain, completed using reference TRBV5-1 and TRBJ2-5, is KAGVTQTPRYLIKTRGQQVTLSCSPISGHRSVSWYQQTPGQGLQFLFEYFSETQRNKGNFPGRFSGRQFSNSRSEMNVSTLELGDSALYLCASSRDGKETLYFGPGTRLLVL.

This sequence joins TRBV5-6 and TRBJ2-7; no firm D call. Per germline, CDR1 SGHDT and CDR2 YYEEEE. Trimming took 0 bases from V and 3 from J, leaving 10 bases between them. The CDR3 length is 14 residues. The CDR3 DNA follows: TGTGCCAGCAGCTTGGGTTGGAATGTCTACGAGCAGTACTTC. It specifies CASSLGWNVYEQYF.

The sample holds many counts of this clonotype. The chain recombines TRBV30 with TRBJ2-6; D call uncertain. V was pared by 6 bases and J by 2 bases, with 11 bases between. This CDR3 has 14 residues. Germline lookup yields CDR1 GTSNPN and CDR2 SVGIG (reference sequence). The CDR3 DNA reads TGTGCCTGCCTTAGAGTGGCTGGGGCCAACGTCCTGACTTTC. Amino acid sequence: CACLRVAGANVLTF. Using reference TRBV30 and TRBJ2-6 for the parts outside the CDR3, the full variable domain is SQTIHQWPATLVQPVGSPLSLECTVEGTSNPNLYWYRQAAGRGLQLLFYSVGIGQISSEVPQNLSASRPQDRQFILSSKKLLLSDSGFYLCACLRVAGANVLTFGAGSRLTVL.

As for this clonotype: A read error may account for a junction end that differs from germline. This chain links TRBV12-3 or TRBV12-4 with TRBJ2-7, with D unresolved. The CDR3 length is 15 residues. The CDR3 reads CTSSKPFGPTYEQYF. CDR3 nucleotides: TGTACCAGCAGTAAACCCTTCGGGCCAACCTACGAGCAGTACTTC.

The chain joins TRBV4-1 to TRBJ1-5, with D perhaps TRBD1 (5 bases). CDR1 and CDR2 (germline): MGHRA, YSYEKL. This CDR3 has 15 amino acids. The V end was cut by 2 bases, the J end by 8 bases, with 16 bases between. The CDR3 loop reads CASSQRMGDFKPQHF. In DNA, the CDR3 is TGCGCCAGCAGCCAACGGATGGGGGACTTTAAGCCCCAGCATTTT.

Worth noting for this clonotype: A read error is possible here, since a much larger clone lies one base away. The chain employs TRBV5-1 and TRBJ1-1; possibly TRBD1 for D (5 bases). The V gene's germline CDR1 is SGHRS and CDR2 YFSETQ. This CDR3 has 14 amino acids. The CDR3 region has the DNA TGCGCCAGCAGCTTGAGCGGGATGGACACCGAAGCTTTCTTT. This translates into CASSLSGMDTEAFF.

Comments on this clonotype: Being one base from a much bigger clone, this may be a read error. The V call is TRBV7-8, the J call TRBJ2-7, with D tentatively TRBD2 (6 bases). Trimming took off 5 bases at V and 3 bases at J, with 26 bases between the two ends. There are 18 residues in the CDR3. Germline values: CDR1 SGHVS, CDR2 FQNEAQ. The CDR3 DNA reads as TGTGCCAGCAGCCGACGAGGGTTAACTAGCAGTCGATTCTACGAGCAGTACTTC. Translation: CASSRRGLTSSRFYEQYF.

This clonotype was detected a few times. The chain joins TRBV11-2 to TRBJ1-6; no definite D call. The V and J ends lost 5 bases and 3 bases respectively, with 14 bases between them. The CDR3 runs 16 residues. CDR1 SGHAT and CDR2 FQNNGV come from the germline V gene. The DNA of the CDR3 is TGTGCCAGCAGCGTCTCAGGATACAACTATAATTCACCCCTCCACTTT. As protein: CASSVSGYNYNSPLHF. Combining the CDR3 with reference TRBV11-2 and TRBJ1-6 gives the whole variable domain EAGVAQSPRYKIIEKRQSVAFWCNPISGHATLYWYQQILGQGPKLLIQFQNNGVVDDSQLPKDRFSAERLKGVDSTLKIQPAKLEDSAVYLCASSVSGYNYNSPLHFGNGTRLTVT.

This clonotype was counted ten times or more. The CDR3 loop reads CASRFGDRESNEQFF. CDR3 in DNA: TGCGCCAGCAGGTTTGGGGACAGGGAGAGCAATGAGCAGTTCTTC. J is TRBJ2-1 and V is TRBV5-1; TRBD1 matches 9 bases. The CDR3 contains 15 residues. Germline V lookup: CDR1 SGHRS, CDR2 YFSETQ. V gave up 5 bases and J gave up 6 bases; unmatched junction bases: 9.

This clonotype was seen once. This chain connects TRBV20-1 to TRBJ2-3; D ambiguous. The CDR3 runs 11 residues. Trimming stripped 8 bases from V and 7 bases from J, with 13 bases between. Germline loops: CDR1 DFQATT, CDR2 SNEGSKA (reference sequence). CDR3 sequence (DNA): TGCAGTCTTAGAGATATGTATACGCAGTATTTT. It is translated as CSLRDMYTQYF.

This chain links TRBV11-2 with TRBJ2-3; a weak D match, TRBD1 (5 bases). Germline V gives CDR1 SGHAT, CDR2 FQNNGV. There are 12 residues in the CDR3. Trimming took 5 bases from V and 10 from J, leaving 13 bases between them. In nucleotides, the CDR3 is TGTGCCAGCAGCCAGGGCGTGGATTCGCAGTATTTT. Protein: CASSQGVDSQYF.

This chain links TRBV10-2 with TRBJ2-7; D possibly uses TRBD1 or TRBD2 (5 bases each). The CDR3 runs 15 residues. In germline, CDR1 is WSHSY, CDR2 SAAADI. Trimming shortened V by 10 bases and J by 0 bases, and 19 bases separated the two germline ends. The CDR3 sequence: CATELGVGDSYEQYF. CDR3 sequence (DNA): TGCGCCACCGAACTGGGGGTGGGCGACTCCTACGAGCAGTACTTC.

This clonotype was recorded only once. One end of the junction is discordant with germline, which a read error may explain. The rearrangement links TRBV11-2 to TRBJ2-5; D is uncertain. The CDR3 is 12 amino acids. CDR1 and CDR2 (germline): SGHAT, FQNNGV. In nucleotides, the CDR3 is TGTGCCAGCAGGGAGAGTAAAGAAACCCAGTACTTC. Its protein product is CASRESKETQYF.

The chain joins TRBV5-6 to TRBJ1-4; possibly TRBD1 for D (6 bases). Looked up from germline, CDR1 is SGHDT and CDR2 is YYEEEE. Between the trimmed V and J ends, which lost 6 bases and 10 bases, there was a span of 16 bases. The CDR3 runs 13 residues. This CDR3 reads CASKSRGGGKLFF. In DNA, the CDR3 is TGTGCCAGCAAAAGCAGGGGAGGAGGAAAACTGTTTTTT.

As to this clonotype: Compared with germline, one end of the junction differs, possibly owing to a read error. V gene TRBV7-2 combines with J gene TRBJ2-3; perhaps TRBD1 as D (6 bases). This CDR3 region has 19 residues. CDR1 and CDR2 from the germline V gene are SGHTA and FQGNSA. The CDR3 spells CASSPPWGRVPGSTGTQYF. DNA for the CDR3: TGTGCCAGCAGCCCGCCCTGGGGGCGGGTCCCTGGGAGCACAGGTACGCAGTATTTT.

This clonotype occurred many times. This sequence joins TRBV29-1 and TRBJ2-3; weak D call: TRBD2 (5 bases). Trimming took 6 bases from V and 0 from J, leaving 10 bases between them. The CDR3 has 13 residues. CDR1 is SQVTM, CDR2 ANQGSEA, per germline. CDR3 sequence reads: CSVLAQSTDTQYF. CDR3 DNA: TGCAGCGTCTTAGCGCAAAGCACAGATACGCAGTATTTT.

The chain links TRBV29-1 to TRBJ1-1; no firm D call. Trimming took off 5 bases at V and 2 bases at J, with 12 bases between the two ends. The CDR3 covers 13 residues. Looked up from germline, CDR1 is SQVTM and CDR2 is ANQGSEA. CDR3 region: CSVRREENTEAFF. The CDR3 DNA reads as TGCAGCGTTAGGAGGGAAGAAAACACTGAAGCTTTCTTT.

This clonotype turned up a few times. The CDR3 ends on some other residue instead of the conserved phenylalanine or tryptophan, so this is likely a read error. CDR3 DNA: TGCAGTGCCAGTACCAACGGGGGGACTGAAGAGACCCAGTACCTC. It codes for CSASTNGGTEETQYL. The gene calls are TRBV20-1 and TRBJ2-5; 7 nucleotides align to TRBD2. Per the germline V gene, CDR1 is DFQATT and CDR2 is SNEGSKA (reference sequence). J gave up 3 bases and V 6 bases, and 13 bases lay outside the gene matches. The CDR3 is made up of 15 amino acids.

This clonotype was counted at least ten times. The CDR3 sequence is CSARLGGTGGYTF. The DNA of the CDR3 is TGCAGTGCTAGGTTGGGGGGGACCGGTGGCTACACCTTC. The J gene is TRBJ1-2, the V gene TRBV20-1, with D tentatively TRBD1 (5 bases). CDR3 length: 13 amino acids. Germline V gives CDR1 DFQATT, CDR2 SNEGSKA (reference sequence). V shed 3 bases and J shed 7 bases, with 15 bases lying between them.

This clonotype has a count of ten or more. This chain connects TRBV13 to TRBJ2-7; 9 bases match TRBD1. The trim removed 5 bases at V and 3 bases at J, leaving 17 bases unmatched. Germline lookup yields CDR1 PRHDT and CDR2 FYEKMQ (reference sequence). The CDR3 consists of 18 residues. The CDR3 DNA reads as TGTGCCAGCAGCCCGACCCCCATATTTAGGACAGGGGACTACGAGCAGTACTTC. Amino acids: CASSPTPIFRTGDYEQYF.

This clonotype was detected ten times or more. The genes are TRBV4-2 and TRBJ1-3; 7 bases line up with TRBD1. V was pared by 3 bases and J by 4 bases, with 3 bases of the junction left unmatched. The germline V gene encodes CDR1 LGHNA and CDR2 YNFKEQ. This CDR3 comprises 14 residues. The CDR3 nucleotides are TGTGCCAGCAGCCAGACAGGGCCCGGAAACACCATATATTTT. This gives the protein CASSQTGPGNTIYF.

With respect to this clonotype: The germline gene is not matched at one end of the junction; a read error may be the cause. DNA of the CDR3: TGTGCCAGCTGTTGGACGGGGGAGTACAATGAGCAGCTCTTC. It translates to CASCWTGEYNEQLF. The chain carries TRBV6-5 and TRBJ2-1; maybe TRBD2 (6 bases). The CDR3 covers 14 residues. From germline, CDR1 is MNHEY and CDR2 SVGAGI.

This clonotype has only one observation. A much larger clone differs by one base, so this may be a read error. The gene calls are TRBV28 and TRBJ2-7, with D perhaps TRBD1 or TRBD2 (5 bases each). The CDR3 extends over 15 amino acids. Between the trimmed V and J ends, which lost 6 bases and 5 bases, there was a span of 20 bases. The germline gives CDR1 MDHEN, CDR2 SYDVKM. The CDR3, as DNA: TGTGCCAGCAGATCTGCCGGGACGGTGAACCACGAGCAGTACTTC. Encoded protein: CASRSAGTVNHEQYF.

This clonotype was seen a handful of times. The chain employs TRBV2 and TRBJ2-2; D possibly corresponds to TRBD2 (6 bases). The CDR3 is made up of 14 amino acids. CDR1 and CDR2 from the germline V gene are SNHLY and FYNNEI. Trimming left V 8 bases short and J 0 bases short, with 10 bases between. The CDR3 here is CASRGTSNTGELFF. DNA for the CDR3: TGTGCCAGCCGCGGGACTTCGAACACCGGGGAGCTGTTTTTT.

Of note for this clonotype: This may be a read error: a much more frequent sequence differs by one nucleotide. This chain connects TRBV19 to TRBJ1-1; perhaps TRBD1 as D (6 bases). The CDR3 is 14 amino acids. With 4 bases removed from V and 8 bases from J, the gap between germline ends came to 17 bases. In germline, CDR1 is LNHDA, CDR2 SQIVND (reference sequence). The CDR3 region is CASSTQGRTHEAFF. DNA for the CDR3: TGTGCCAGTAGTACCCAGGGGCGAACACACGAAGCTTTCTTT.